Detailed here is one T cell receptor (beta chain). Its antigen is unknown. The junction departs from the called germline gene at one end, perhaps through a read error. This entry is derived from a study of blood T cells in healthy people across ages. Study observations and caveats: When set beside aged donors, long-lived donors presented more naive CD4+ cells and higher diversity. Investigators treated diversity estimates from one million T cells as underestimates.

A sample-barcoded 5' primer and a J-beta primer mix were used in a second PCR of roughly 7 to 11 cycles. MiXCR, run by TCRdb on the 5' RACE reads, gives a single entry per CDR3 protein. The sample records approximately 2,000,000 distinct CDR3 sequences, roughly two fifths being singletons. The receptor comes from a human donor in good health. Sequencing used blood.

The CDR3: CASSLSGDRVDF. The CDR3 DNA sequence: TGTGCCAGCAGCTTGAGTGGGGACAGGGTGGACTTC. The J gene is TRBJ2-7, the V gene TRBV7-2, with TRBD1 matching 9 bases. This CDR3 has 12 residues. The germline gives CDR1 SGHTA, CDR2 FQGNSA.